This entry lists 32 T cell receptor beta chains sequenced from one sample in a study of T cells in localized non-small cell lung cancer. This table comes from immunoSEQ multiplex PCR, and its TCRdb copy is limited to in-frame clones, with some not included. Here the sample spans about 11,000 clones, roughly 82% being singletons. The material was peripheral blood mononuclear cells, obtained before any cancer treatment. The receptors come from a female donor older than 55 with stage II lung adenocarcinoma.

This clone was detected a few times. An end of the junction differs from the germline gene, which may be a read error. The chain employs TRBV27 and TRBJ2-1; TRBD1 agrees at 7 bases. The CDR3 runs 13 residues. The germline V gene encodes CDR1 MNHEY and CDR2 SMNVEV (reference sequence). The DNA of the CDR3 is TGTGCCAGCAGTTCTAACCCGAGACAGGGTCCGGTCTTC. It encodes CASSSNPRQGPVF.

The chain uses TRBV15 and TRBJ1-2; weak D call: TRBD1 (6 bases). This CDR3 contains 17 residues. Germline V lookup: CDR1 LNHNV, CDR2 YYDKDF (reference sequence). V was pared by 5 bases and J by 3 bases, with 22 bases between. CDR3 DNA sequence: TGTGCCACCAGCCCCGTGCCTGACGAGACAGGCTACTATGGCTACACCTTC. It specifies CATSPVPDETGYYGYTF.

The gene calls are TRBV11-2 and TRBJ1-6, with no clear D. The CDR3 extends over 16 amino acids. Between the trimmed V and J ends, which lost 2 bases and 3 bases, there was a span of 11 bases. Per germline, CDR1 SGHAT and CDR2 FQNNGV. The CDR3 sequence is CASSLLISFYNSPLHF. The CDR3 nucleotides are TGTGCCAGCAGCTTACTGATCAGTTTCTATAATTCACCCCTCCACTTT.

This clone has a handful of counts. J is TRBJ1-3 and V is TRBV13, with 7 positions matching TRBD1. Unmatched junction bases numbered 14, after V lost 4 bases and J lost 2 bases. CDR3 size: 18 residues. Germline V gene lookup returns CDR1 PRHDT and CDR2 FYEKMQ (reference sequence). The CDR3 DNA reads as TGTGCCAGCAGCTCAATCCGACAGGGATGGAAAGCTGGAAACACCATATATTTT. This codes for CASSSIRQGWKAGNTIYF.

The genes are TRBV7-9 and TRBJ1-1; D gene ambiguous. V lost 3 bases and J lost 1, with 12 bases in between. CDR3 size: 15 residues. CDR1 and CDR2 from the germline V gene are SEHNR and FQNEAQ (reference sequence). The CDR3 DNA sequence: TGTGCCAGCAGCTTCACCGGCGCATCGAACACTGAAGCTTTCTTT. Amino acid sequence: CASSFTGASNTEAFF.

The CDR3 nucleotides read TGTGCCAGCAGCCCCGCCCGAGCACAACGCAATCAGCCCCAGCATTTT. Translation: CASSPARAQRNQPQHF. J is TRBJ1-5 and V is TRBV7-9; D is undetermined. V dropped 5 bases and J dropped 2 bases, with 16 bases sitting between them. Germline V lookup: CDR1 SEHNR, CDR2 FQNEAQ (reference sequence). The CDR3 runs to 16 residues.

This chain uses TRBV4-2 with TRBJ2-5; D perhaps matches TRBD2 (5 bases). V shed 2 bases and J shed 2 bases, with 9 bases lying between them. The germline gives CDR1 LGHNA, CDR2 YNFKEQ. This CDR3 has 14 residues. The CDR3: CASSQRERQETQYF. Here the CDR3 DNA reads TGTGCCAGCAGCCAACGGGAACGGCAAGAGACCCAGTACTTC.

This rearrangement joins TRBV9 to TRBJ2-1, with 7 bases aligning to TRBD2. From germline, CDR1 is SGDLS and CDR2 YYNGEE. This CDR3 spans 16 amino acids. Trimming took 6 bases from V and 5 from J; bases not matched to a gene: 14. CDR3 nucleotides: TGTGCCAGCACTATCCGAGGGAGCGGGGAGAACAATGAGCAGTTCTTC. Encoded protein: CASTIRGSGENNEQFF.

This clone showed up just a few times. The chain carries TRBV4-1 and TRBJ2-5; TRBD1 matches 8 bases. The trim removed 1 base at V and 5 bases at J, leaving 6 bases unmatched. CDR3 length: 15 residues. Germline CDR1 and CDR2: MGHRA and YSYEKL. The CDR3 sequence: CASSQAAGGVETQYF. The CDR3 region has the DNA TGCGCCAGCAGCCAAGCAGCAGGGGGCGTCGAGACCCAGTACTTC.

V is TRBV7-2 and J is TRBJ1-1; tentative D call: TRBD1 (6 bases). The CDR3 is 13 residues long. Between the trimmed V and J ends, which lost 5 bases and 1 base, there was a span of 8 bases. Germline loops: CDR1 SGHTA, CDR2 FQGNSA. The CDR3 spells CASSQQGNTEAFF. CDR3 DNA: TGTGCCAGCAGCCAACAGGGGAACACTGAAGCTTTCTTT. Supplemented by reference TRBV7-2 and TRBJ1-1, the full variable domain reads GAGVSQSPSNKVTEKGKDVELRCDPISGHTALYWYRQSLGQGLEFLIYFQGNSAPDKSGLPSDRFSAERTGGSVSTLTIQRTQQEDSAVYLCASSQQGNTEAFFGQGTRLTVV.

The chain is built from TRBV5-6 and TRBJ2-7; D is uncertain. The V end was cut by 4 bases, the J end by 3 bases, with 8 bases between. Looked up from germline, CDR1 is SGHDT and CDR2 is YYEEEE. This CDR3 has 12 residues. CDR3 residues: CASSQGRYEQYF. As DNA, the CDR3 is TGTGCCAGCAGCCAAGGTCGCTACGAGCAGTACTTC.

V is TRBV19 and J is TRBJ2-2, with 10 bases aligning to TRBD2. The CDR3 loop spans 17 amino acids. Trimming took 7 bases from V and 3 from J; bases not matched to a gene: 11. Per the germline V gene, CDR1 is LNHDA and CDR2 is SQIVND (reference sequence). The CDR3 is CASTPRRTSGYTGELFF. The CDR3 DNA reads TGTGCCAGTACCCCCAGAAGGACTAGCGGTTACACCGGGGAGCTGTTTTTT.

The chain links TRBV18 to TRBJ2-1, with TRBD1 matching over 8 bases. The CDR3 is made up of 14 amino acids. CDR1 and CDR2 from the germline V gene are KGHSH and LQKENI. V shed 5 bases and J 6 bases; nucleotides not matched to a gene: 6. CDR3 loop: CASSDRTGSNEQFF. CDR3 DNA sequence: TGTGCCAGCTCAGATAGGACAGGGAGCAATGAGCAGTTCTTC.

In this sample, this clone turned up a few times. J is TRBJ1-1 and V is TRBV5-1; TRBD1 aligns across 9 bases. The CDR3 spans 14 residues. Germline CDR1 is SGHRS and CDR2 is YFSETQ. Trimming took 4 bases from V and 4 from J; bases not matched to a gene: 5. The CDR3 here is CASSLTGGGTEAFF. CDR3 bases: TGCGCCAGCAGCCTGACAGGGGGAGGCACTGAAGCTTTCTTT. The entire variable domain, with the rest obtained from reference TRBV5-1 and TRBJ1-1, is as follows: KAGVTQTPRYLIKTRGQQVTLSCSPISGHRSVSWYQQTPGQGLQFLFEYFSETQRNKGNFPGRFSGRQFSNSRSEMNVSTLELGDSALYLCASSLTGGGTEAFFGQGTRLTVV.

V and J are TRBV7-8 and TRBJ1-5, with D maybe TRBD1 (5 bases). Trimming took off 5 bases at V and 2 bases at J, with 13 bases between the two ends. The CDR3 has 15 residues. Germline CDR1 reads SGHVS; CDR2 reads FQNEAQ. The CDR3 sequence: CASSGGWGGNQPQHF. CDR3 sequence (DNA): TGTGCCAGCAGCGGCGGCTGGGGGGGCAATCAGCCCCAGCATTTT.

The chain carries TRBV6-1 and TRBJ1-6; TRBD1 matches at 7 bases. Germline lookup yields CDR1 MNHNS and CDR2 SASEGT. V gave up 6 bases and J gave up 7 bases; unmatched junction bases: 6. The CDR3 has 14 amino acids. The CDR3: CASSLQGSNSPLHF. The CDR3 DNA is TGTGCCAGCAGCTTACAGGGGTCCAATTCACCCCTCCACTTT.

The chain uses TRBV2 and TRBJ1-1, with a weak D call TRBD1 (6 bases). The CDR3 is 15 amino acids. Trimming took 5 bases from V and 3 from J, leaving 16 bases between them. Germline CDR1 is SNHLY and CDR2 is FYNNEI. CDR3 DNA: TGTGCCAGCAGTCTCCAGGGGCTAAGGGACACTGAAGCTTTCTTT. Amino acids: CASSLQGLRDTEAFF.

V gene TRBV7-2 combines with J gene TRBJ1-5; 7 bases line up with TRBD1. The CDR3 is made up of 15 amino acids. The junction had 4 bases not matched to a gene; V was cut back by 1 base and J by 4 bases. Germline V CDR1 and CDR2: SGHTA, FQGNSA. The CDR3 nucleotides are TGTGCCAGCAGCTTAGATCCACAGGGGAATCAGCCCCAGCATTTT. Residues: CASSLDPQGNQPQHF.

This chain links TRBV7-8 with TRBJ2-1; 8 bases agree with TRBD1. CDR3 length equals 14 residues. Per the germline V gene, CDR1 is SGHVS and CDR2 is FQNEAQ. V lost 4 bases, J lost 7 bases, and 6 bases stayed unmatched. CDR3 DNA sequence: TGTGCCAGCAGCTCCTGGACAGGGCCAAATGAGCAGTTCTTC. Translating gives CASSSWTGPNEQFF.

This chain uses TRBV7-9 with TRBJ1-2; TRBD1 matches 9 bases. CDR1 SEHNR and CDR2 FQNEAQ come from the germline V gene (reference sequence). This CDR3 is 15 amino acids long. V was pared by 6 bases and J by 5 bases, with 10 bases of the junction left unmatched. As DNA, the CDR3 is TGTGCCAGCAGACAAGGGGACAGGGCCGGATATGGCTACACCTTC. It encodes CASRQGDRAGYGYTF.

The V call is TRBV7-8, the J call TRBJ1-1; D not certain. Germline V gene lookup returns CDR1 SGHVS and CDR2 FQNEAQ. The CDR3 covers 13 residues. Trimming removed 5 bases at V and 0 bases at J, with 7 bases between. CDR3 bases: TGTGCCAGCAGCCCCCTCCTGAACACTGAAGCTTTCTTT. Amino acid sequence: CASSPLLNTEAFF.

The rearrangement links TRBV4-3 to TRBJ1-3; D remains unclear. This CDR3 has 15 amino acids. V dropped 0 bases and J dropped 1 base, with 7 bases sitting between them. CDR1 and CDR2 (germline): LGHNA, YSLEER. The CDR3 is CASSQDQDSGNTIYF. CDR3 nucleotides: TGCGCCAGCAGCCAAGACCAGGATTCTGGAAACACCATATATTTT.

CDR3 sequence (DNA): TGTGCCAGCAGCCCACTAAAGGGACTAGCGGTCGAACAAGAGACCCAGTACTTC. It encodes CASSPLKGLAVEQETQYF. The rearrangement uses TRBV11-2 and TRBJ2-5; the match to TRBD2 covers 11 bases. The CDR3 has 18 residues. V shed 5 bases and J 2 bases; nucleotides not matched to a gene: 13. CDR1 SGHAT and CDR2 FQNNGV come from the germline V gene.

The chain couples TRBV9 to TRBJ2-3, with D possibly being TRBD2 (5 bases). This CDR3 comprises 14 residues. Germline loops: CDR1 SGDLS, CDR2 YYNGEE. The V end was cut by 0 bases, the J end by 1 base, with 6 bases between. CDR3 sequence: CASSVERGTDTQYF. DNA for the CDR3: TGTGCCAGCAGCGTAGAGAGGGGCACAGATACGCAGTATTTT. Full variable domain (remainder filled in from reference TRBV9 and TRBJ2-3): DSGVTQTPKHLITATGQRVTLRCSPRSGDLSVYWYQQSLDQGLQFLIQYYNGEERAKGNILERFSAQQFPDLHSELNLSSLELGDSALYFCASSVERGTDTQYFGPGTRLTVL.

The chain is built from TRBV7-8 and TRBJ2-3; D possibly matches TRBD1 or TRBD2 (5 bases each). The CDR3 is 17 amino acids. V gave up 1 base and J gave up 1 base, with 15 bases separating them. Per the germline V gene, CDR1 is SGHVS and CDR2 is FQNEAQ. CDR3 region: CASSLDTGRAGTDTQYF. CDR3 in DNA: TGTGCCAGCAGCTTAGATACGGGGCGCGCGGGCACAGATACGCAGTATTTT.

The chain is built from TRBV19 and TRBJ2-5, with 7 bases fitting TRBD1. J lost 2 bases, V lost 3 bases, and 9 bases had no gene match. This CDR3 has 16 amino acids. CDR1 is LNHDA, CDR2 SQIVND, per germline (reference sequence). CDR3: CASSILPLGQQETQYF. CDR3 DNA: TGTGCCAGTAGTATTCTCCCCCTGGGACAGCAAGAGACCCAGTACTTC.

The rearrangement joins TRBV28 to TRBJ2-1; D not certain. CDR3 length equals 14 residues. Trimming removed 2 bases at V and 2 bases at J, with 7 bases between. Germline V gene sequence: CDR1 MDHEN, CDR2 SYDVKM. The CDR3 nucleotides read TGTGCCAGCAGTTTAAGGAGCGCCTACAATGAGCAGTTCTTC. This gives the protein CASSLRSAYNEQFF. Looking up the rest from reference TRBV28 and TRBJ2-1 gives the full variable domain: DVKVTQSSRYLVKRTGEKVFLECVQDMDHENMFWYRQDPGLGLRLIYFSYDVKMKEKGDIPEGYSVSREKKERFSLILESASTNQTSMYLCASSLRSAYNEQFFGPGTRLTVL.

The chain has TRBV7-9 and TRBJ2-5; TRBD1 matches at 8 bases. V was clipped by 5 bases and J by 4 bases; unmatched bases: 12. The CDR3 runs to 16 residues. Germline CDR1 and CDR2: SEHNR and FQNEAQ (reference sequence). The CDR3 region has the DNA TGTGCCAGCAGCCCTATGGGACAGGCGAGGGGAGAGACCCAGTACTTC. Amino acid sequence: CASSPMGQARGETQYF.

The chain combines TRBV29-1 with TRBJ1-1, with 7 bases matching TRBD1. V gave up 4 bases and J gave up 1 base; unmatched junction bases: 3. CDR3 length: 13 amino acids. Per germline, CDR1 SQVTM and CDR2 ANQGSEA. CDR3 in DNA: TGCAGCGTTGTGGGGACAGAGAACACTGAAGCTTTCTTT. This encodes CSVVGTENTEAFF.

This clone was recorded a few times. The chain has TRBV5-1 and TRBJ1-1, with 7 bases fitting TRBD1. Germline V gene sequence: CDR1 SGHRS, CDR2 YFSETQ. This CDR3 region has 13 residues. With 1 base clipped from V and 5 bases from J, the junction kept 2 bases outside the gene matches. The CDR3 DNA follows: TGCGCCAGCAGCTTGCAGGGGGGAACTGAAGCTTTCTTT. As protein: CASSLQGGTEAFF.

The chain recombines TRBV6-6 with TRBJ2-3; D might be TRBD1 (5 bases). Trimming took 3 bases from V and 2 from J, leaving 15 bases between them. This CDR3 region has 16 residues. Germline CDR1 MNHNY, CDR2 SVGAGI (reference sequence). Here the CDR3 reads CASSYKSGRATDTQYF. The DNA of the CDR3 is TGTGCCAGCAGTTATAAGAGTGGCAGGGCCACAGATACGCAGTATTTT.

The gene calls are TRBV7-3 and TRBJ2-1; 9 bases are a match to TRBD1. CDR1 SGHTA and CDR2 FQGTGA come from the germline V gene. The CDR3 covers 16 residues. With 3 bases clipped from V and 5 bases from J, the junction kept 8 bases outside the gene matches. The CDR3 reads CASSFRIGTGNNEQFF. CDR3 nucleotides: TGTGCCAGCAGCTTTCGCATCGGGACAGGGAACAATGAGCAGTTCTTC.